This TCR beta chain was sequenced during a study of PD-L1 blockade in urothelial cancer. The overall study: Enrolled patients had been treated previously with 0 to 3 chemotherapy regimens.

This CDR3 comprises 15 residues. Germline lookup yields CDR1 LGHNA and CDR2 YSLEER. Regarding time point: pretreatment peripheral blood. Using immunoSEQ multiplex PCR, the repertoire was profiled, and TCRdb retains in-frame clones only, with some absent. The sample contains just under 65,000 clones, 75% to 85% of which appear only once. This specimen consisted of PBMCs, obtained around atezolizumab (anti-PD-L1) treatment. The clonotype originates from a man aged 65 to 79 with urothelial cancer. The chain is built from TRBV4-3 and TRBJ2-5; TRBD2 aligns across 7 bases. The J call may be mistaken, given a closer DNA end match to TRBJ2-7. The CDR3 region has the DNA TGCGCCAGCAGCCAAGGGGGAGGGGAGCCCTACGAGCAGTACTTC. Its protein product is CASSQGGGEPYEQYF.